These 6 T cell receptor beta chains were all obtained from the same sample, sequenced in a study of T-cell reconstitution after alpha-beta-depleted transplantation in children. Researchers prepared the TCRbeta library using unique molecular identifiers, the study reports. TCRdb re-called the PCR reads with MiXCR, one entry per CDR3 protein. Among hundreds of thousands of distinct CDR3 sequences listed, approximately 17% were seen once. The sample in question was PBMCs from the stem cell graft donor, obtained from the stem cell graft. The receptors derive from a human donor who donated a stem cell graft to a child with acute myeloid leukemia.

J is TRBJ2-7 and V is TRBV11-2; D unclear. There are 14 residues in the CDR3. Trimming stripped 4 bases from V and 2 bases from J, with 12 bases between. Germline assignment: CDR1 SGHAT and CDR2 FQNNGV. The CDR3 DNA follows: TGTGCCAGCAGCTCGATAGGGCCCACCTACGAGCAGTACTTC. Translated, it gives CASSSIGPTYEQYF.

This clonotype showed up many times. This chain joins TRBV5-1 and TRBJ2-5; no clear D. The CDR3 has 16 amino acids. Trimming stripped 0 bases from V and 3 bases from J, with 15 bases between. Germline CDR1 and CDR2: SGHRS and YFSETQ. CDR3 DNA sequence: TGCGCCAGCAGCTTGGGGCCCGAGACCGCGGAAGAGACCCAGTACTTC. Translation: CASSLGPETAEETQYF.

This clonotype was recorded a few times. This chain connects TRBV9 to TRBJ2-2; D ambiguous. Deletions cut 0 bases from V and 6 bases from J, with 6 bases between. The CDR3 extends over 13 amino acids. CDR1 is SGDLS, CDR2 YYNGEE, per germline. The CDR3 DNA is TGTGCCAGCAGCGTAGATAACCCCGGGGAGCTGTTTTTT. Its protein is CASSVDNPGELFF. The whole variable domain, filled in from reference TRBV9 and TRBJ2-2, reads DSGVTQTPKHLITATGQRVTLRCSPRSGDLSVYWYQQSLDQGLQFLIQYYNGEERAKGNILERFSAQQFPDLHSELNLSSLELGDSALYFCASSVDNPGELFFGEGSRLTVL.

This clonotype has more than one count but fewer than ten. V gene TRBV24-1 combines with J gene TRBJ2-1, with 9 bases that match TRBD2. Trimming removed 4 bases from V and 5 bases from J; junction bases left unmatched: 14. The CDR3 sequence is 18 residues long. Germline CDR1 reads KGHDR; CDR2 reads SFDVKD. For the CDR3, the DNA is TGTGCCACCAGTGACACATACGAACCTAGCGGGGTAGACAATGAGCAGTTCTTC. Protein product: CATSDTYEPSGVDNEQFF.

The chain is built from TRBV7-2 and TRBJ1-2; 7 nucleotides line up with TRBD1. Germline assignment: CDR1 SGHTA and CDR2 FQGNSA. Germline trimming cut 5 bases from V and 4 bases from J; bases unmatched to any gene: 10. The CDR3 loop spans 15 amino acids. In DNA form, the CDR3 reads TGTGCCAGCAGCCTTCCCATGACAGGGCCCTATGGCTACACCTTC. This translates into CASSLPMTGPYGYTF.

The J gene is TRBJ2-1, the V gene TRBV20-1; 8 bases agree with TRBD2. From germline, CDR1 is DFQATT and CDR2 SNEGSKA (reference sequence). The CDR3 sequence is 16 residues long. V lost 0 bases to trimming and J lost 9 bases; unmatched junction nucleotides: 13. The CDR3 DNA reads TGCAGTGCTAGAGATAGGTTCGGGGGGGGGAAGGGTGAGCAGTTCTTC. Translated, it gives CSARDRFGGGKGEQFF.